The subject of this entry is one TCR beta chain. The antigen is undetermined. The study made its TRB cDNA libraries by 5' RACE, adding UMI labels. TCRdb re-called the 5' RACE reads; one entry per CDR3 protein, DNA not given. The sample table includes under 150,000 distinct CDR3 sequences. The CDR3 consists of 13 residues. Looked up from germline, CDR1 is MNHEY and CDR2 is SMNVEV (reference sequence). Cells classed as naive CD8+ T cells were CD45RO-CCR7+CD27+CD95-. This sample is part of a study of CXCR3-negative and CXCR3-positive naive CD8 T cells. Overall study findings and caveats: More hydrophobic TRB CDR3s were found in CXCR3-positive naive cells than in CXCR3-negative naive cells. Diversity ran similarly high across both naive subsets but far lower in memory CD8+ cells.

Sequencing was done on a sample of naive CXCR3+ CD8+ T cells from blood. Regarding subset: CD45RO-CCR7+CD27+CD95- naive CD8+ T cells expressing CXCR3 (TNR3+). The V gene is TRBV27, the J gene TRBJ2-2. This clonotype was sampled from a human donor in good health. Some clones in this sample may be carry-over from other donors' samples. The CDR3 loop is CASSLSYTGELFF.